The clone carrying this T cell receptor (beta chain) was picked up a small number of times. The antigen is unknown. The data stem from a study of T cells after yellow fever vaccination. Study results and limitations: Clonotypes appearing in both CD4 and CD8 compartments existed, and their share was small. Subsequent booster samples again held most clones from primary vaccination (approximately 95% CD4, 85% to 90% CD8).

V gave up 3 bases and J gave up 0 bases; unmatched junction bases: 4. Germline CDR1 and CDR2: SGHTA and FQGNSA. This CDR3 has 15 amino acids. Each CDR3 protein is one row after TCRdb ran MiXCR on the 5' RACE reads. The data contain hundreds of thousands of distinct CDR3 sequences, 6.2% of them singletons. Sequenced here: PBMCs, sampled 5 days after the yellow fever booster vaccination. The chain combines TRBV7-2 with TRBJ1-1; 7 bases are shared with TRBD1. This TCR derives from a man under 40 who received the YFV17D yellow fever vaccine. CDR3 in DNA: TGTGCCAGCAGCTTGGCAGGGGGATTGAACACTGAAGCTTTCTTT. It specifies CASSLAGGLNTEAFF.